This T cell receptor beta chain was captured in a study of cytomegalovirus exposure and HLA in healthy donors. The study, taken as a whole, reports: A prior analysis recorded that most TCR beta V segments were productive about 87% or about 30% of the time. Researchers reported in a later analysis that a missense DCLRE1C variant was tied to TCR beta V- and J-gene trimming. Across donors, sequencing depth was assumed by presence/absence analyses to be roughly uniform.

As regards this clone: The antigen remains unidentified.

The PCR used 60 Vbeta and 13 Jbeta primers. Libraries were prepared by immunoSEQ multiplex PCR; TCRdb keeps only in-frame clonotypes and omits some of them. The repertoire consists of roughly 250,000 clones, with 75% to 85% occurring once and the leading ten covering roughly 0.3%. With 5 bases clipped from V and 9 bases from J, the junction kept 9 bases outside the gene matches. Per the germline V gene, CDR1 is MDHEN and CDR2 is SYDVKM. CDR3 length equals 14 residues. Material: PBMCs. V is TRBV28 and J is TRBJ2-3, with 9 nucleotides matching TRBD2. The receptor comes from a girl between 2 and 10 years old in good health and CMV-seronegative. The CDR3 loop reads CASSGGGGADTQYF. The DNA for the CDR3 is TGTGCCAGCAGTGGAGGCGGGGGGGCCGACACGCAGTATTTT. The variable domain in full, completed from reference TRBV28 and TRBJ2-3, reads DVKVTQSSRYLVKRTGEKVFLECVQDMDHENMFWYRQDPGLGLRLIYFSYDVKMKEKGDIPEGYSVSREKKERFSLILESASTNQTSMYLCASSGGGGADTQYFGPGTRLTVL.